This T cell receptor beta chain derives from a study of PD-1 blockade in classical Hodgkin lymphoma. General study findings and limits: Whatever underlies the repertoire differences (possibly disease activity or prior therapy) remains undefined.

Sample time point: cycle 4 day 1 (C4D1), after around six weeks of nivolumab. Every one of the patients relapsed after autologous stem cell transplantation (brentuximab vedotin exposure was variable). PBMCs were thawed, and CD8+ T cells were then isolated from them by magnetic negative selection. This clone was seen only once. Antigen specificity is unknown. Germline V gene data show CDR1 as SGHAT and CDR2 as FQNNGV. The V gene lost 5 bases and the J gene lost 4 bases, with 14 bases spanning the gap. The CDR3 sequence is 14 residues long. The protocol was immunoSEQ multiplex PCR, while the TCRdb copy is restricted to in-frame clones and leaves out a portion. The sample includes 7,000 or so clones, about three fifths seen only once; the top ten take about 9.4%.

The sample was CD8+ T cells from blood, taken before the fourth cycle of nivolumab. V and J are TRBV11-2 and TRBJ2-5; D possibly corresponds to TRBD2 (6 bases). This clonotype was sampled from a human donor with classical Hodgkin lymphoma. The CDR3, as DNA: TGTGCCAGCAGCCACGGAGTGGGAGGAGAGACCCAGTACTTC. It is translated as CASSHGVGGETQYF.